The 2 T cell receptor beta chains in this list originate from one sample, sequenced in a study of shared clonotypes between healthy human individuals. Libraries were prepared by immunoSEQ multiplex PCR; TCRdb keeps only in-frame clonotypes and omits some of them. The data show roughly 500,000 clones, 65% to 85% seen once. Sequencing was performed on PBMCs. These receptors all stem from a middle-aged woman in good health. Some clones in this sample may be carry-over from other donors' samples.

This rearrangement joins TRBV9 to TRBJ1-3; no clear D. The CDR3 runs 15 residues. Germline V gene sequence: CDR1 SGDLS, CDR2 YYNGEE. The V end was cut by 0 bases, the J end by 0 bases, with 7 bases between. The CDR3 loop is CASSVEASSGNTIYF. CDR3 nucleotide sequence: TGTGCCAGCAGCGTAGAGGCCAGCTCTGGAAACACCATATATTTT.

The chain is built from TRBV11-3 and TRBJ2-1; D is ambiguous. CDR1 is SGHNT and CDR2 is YENEEA in the germline V gene. Between the trimmed V and J ends, which lost 4 bases and 4 bases, there was a span of 5 bases. There are 12 residues in the CDR3. CDR3 coding DNA: TGTGCCAGCAGCTACACTTACAATGAGCAGTTCTTC. Translation gives CASSYTYNEQFF.